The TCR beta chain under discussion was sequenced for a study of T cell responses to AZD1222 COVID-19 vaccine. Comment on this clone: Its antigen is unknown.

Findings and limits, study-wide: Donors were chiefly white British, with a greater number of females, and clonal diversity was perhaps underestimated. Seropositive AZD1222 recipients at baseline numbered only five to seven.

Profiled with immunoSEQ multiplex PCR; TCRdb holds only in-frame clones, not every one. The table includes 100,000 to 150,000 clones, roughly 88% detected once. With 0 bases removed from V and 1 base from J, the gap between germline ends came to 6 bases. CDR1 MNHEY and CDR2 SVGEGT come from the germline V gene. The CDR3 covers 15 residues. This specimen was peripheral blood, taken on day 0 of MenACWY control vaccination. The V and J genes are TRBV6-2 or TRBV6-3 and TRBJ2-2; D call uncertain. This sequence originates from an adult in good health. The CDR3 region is CASSYSGKNTGELFF. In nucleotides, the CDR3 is TGTGCCAGCAGTTACTCGGGCAAGAACACCGGGGAGCTGTTTTTT.